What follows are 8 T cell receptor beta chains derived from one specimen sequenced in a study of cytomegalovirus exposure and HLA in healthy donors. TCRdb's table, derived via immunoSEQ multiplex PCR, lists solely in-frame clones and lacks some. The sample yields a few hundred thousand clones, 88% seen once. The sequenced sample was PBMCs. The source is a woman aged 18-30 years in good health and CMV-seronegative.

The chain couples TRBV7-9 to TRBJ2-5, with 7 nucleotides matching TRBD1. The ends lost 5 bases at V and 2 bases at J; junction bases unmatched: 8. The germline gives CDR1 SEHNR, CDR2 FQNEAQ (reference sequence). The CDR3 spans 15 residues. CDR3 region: CASSRRAGGQETQYF. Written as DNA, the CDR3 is TGTGCCAGCAGCCGTCGGGCAGGGGGACAAGAGACCCAGTACTTC.

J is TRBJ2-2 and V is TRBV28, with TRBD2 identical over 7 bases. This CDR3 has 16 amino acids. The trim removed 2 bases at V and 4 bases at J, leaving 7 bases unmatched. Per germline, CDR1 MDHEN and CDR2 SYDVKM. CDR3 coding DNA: TGTGCCAGCAGTTTAGTGGGGAGGGAACCCACCGGGGAGCTGTTTTTT. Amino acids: CASSLVGREPTGELFF.

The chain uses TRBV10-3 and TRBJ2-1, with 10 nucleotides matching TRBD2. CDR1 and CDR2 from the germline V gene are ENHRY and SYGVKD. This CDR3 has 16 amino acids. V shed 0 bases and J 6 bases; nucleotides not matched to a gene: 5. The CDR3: CAISESSASGSNEQFF. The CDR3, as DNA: TGTGCCATCAGTGAGTCGTCGGCTAGCGGGAGCAATGAGCAGTTCTTC.

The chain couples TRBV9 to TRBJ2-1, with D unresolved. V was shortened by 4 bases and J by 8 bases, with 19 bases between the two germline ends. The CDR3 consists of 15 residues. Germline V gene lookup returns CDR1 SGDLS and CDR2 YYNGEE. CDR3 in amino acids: CASSSGSTVGYEQFF. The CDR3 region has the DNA TGTGCCAGCAGCTCCGGGTCCACTGTCGGCTATGAGCAGTTCTTC.

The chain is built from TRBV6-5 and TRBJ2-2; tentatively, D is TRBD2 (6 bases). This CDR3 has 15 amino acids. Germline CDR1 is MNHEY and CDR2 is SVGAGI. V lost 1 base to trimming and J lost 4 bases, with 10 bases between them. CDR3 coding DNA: TGTGCCAGCAGTTACTTCGGGGGAGGCACCGGGGAGCTGTTTTTT. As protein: CASSYFGGGTGELFF.

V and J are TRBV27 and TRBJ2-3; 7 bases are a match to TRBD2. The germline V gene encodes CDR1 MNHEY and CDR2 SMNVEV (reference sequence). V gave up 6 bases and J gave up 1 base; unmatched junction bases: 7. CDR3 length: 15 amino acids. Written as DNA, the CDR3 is TGTGCCAGCAGGCGGGGAGGGCCAGGCACAGATACGCAGTATTTT. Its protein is CASRRGGPGTDTQYF.

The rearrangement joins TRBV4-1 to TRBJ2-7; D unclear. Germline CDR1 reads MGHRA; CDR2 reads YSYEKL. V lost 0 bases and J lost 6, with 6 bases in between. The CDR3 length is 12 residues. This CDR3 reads CASSQDPSEQYF. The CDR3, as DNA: TGCGCCAGCAGCCAAGACCCTTCCGAGCAGTACTTC.

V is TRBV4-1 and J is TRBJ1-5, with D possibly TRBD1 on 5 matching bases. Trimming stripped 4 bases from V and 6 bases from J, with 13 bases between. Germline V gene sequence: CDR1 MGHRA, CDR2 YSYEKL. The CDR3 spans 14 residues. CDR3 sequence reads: CASSPQEDSQPQHF. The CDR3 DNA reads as TGCGCCAGCAGCCCGCAGGAAGACAGTCAGCCCCAGCATTTT.